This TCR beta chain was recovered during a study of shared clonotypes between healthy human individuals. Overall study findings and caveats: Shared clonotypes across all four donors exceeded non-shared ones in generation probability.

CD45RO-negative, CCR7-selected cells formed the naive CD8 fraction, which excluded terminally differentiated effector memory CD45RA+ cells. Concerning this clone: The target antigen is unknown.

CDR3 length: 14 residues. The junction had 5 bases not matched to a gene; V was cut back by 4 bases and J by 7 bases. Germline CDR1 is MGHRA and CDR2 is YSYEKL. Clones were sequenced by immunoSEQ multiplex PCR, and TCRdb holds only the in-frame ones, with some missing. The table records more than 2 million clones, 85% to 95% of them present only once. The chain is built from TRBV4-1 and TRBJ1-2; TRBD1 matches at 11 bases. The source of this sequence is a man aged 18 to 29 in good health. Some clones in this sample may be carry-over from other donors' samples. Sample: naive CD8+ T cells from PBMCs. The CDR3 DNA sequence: TGCGCCAGCAGCCGAGAGGGGACAGGGGGTGGCTACACCTTC. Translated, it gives CASSREGTGGGYTF.